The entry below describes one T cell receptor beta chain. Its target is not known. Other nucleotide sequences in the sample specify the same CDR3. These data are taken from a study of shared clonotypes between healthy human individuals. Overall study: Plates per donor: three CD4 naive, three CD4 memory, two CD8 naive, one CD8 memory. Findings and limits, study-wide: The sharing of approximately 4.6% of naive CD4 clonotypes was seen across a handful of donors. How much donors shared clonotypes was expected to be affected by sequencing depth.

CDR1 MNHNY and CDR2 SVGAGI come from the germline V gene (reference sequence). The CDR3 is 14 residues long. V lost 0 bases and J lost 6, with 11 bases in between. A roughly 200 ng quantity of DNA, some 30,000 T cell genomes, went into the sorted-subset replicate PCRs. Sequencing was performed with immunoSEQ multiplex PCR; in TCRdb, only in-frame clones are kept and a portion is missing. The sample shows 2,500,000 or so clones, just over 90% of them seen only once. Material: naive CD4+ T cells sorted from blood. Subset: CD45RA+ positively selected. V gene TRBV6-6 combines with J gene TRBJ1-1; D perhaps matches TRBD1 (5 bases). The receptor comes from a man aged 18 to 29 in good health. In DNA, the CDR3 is TGTGCCAGCAGTTACTCCGGGGGTGAGGCTGAAGCTTTCTTT. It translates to CASSYSGGEAEAFF.